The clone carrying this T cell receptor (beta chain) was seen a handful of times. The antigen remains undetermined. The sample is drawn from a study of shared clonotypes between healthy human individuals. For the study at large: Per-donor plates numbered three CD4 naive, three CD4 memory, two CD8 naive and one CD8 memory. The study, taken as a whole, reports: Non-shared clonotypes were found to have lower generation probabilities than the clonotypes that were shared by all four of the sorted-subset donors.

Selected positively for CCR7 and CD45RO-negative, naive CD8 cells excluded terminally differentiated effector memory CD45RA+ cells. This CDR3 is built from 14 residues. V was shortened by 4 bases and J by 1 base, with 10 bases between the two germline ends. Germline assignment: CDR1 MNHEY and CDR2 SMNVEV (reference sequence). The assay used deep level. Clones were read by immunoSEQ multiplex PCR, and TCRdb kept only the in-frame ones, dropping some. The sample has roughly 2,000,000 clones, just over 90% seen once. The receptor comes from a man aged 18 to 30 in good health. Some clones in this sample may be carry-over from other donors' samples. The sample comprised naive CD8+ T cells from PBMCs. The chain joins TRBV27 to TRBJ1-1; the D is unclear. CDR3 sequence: CASSSQMRNTEAFF. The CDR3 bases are TGTGCCAGCAGTTCTCAGATGAGGAACACTGAAGCTTTCTTT.